Shown below are 2 T cell receptor beta chains from a single sample sequenced in a study of T-cell reconstitution after alpha-beta-depleted transplantation in children. Using unique molecular identifiers, the investigators prepared the TCRbeta library. Each CDR3 protein gets one entry after TCRdb re-called the PCR reads with MiXCR. The top ten hold 2% to 2.5% of the sample, which has hundreds of thousands of distinct CDR3 sequences, about an eighth seen once. The sample in question was PBMCs, mostly from graft donor cells, obtained 360 days after TCRalphabeta/CD19-depleted stem cell transplant. The receptor source for this set is a male patient aged 10-17 years who had a stem cell transplant for acute myeloid leukemia, so the T cells may come from the graft donor.

This clonotype was seen a handful of times. This chain uses TRBV6-5 with TRBJ2-3; the match to TRBD2 covers 8 bases. V dropped 7 bases and J dropped 4; count of bases not matched to a gene: 4. The CDR3 has 13 amino acids. Germline V lookup: CDR1 MNHEY, CDR2 SVGAGI. This CDR3 is CASTRSGADTQYF. The CDR3 DNA sequence: TGTGCCAGCACCCGTAGCGGGGCAGATACGCAGTATTTT.

This clonotype was counted many times. The V gene is TRBV20-1, the J gene TRBJ1-1; 8 bases match TRBD1. V gave up 3 bases and J gave up 7 bases; unmatched junction bases: 7. The CDR3 runs 13 residues. CDR1 is DFQATT, CDR2 SNEGSKA, per germline (reference sequence). The CDR3 here is CSASGQGGLEAFF. DNA for the CDR3: TGCAGTGCTAGTGGACAGGGAGGGCTTGAAGCTTTCTTT.